A selection of T cell receptor beta chains follows, all from one sample in a study of regulatory T cells in long-lasting Graves disease. TCRdb re-analysed the multiplex PCR reads in MiXCR, keeping a single row per CDR3 protein. The sample has 400,000 to 500,000 distinct CDR3 sequences; roughly 21% are singletons. The sequencing here drew on peripheral blood mononuclear cells (PBMCs), taken when the disease was refractory, from a patient treated with antithyroid drugs. The receptors here all came from a female donor with Graves disease. Both conserved end residues are part of each CDR3. D genes are given only for firm matches. Where a row states a size, it is once, few, many or the class of an expanded clone; other rows omit it.

D gene	V gene	J gene	clone size	CDR3 DNA	CDR3 protein
TRBD2	TRBV5-6	TRBJ2-4	few	TGTGCCAGCAGCTCGCGGGGGGTAGCCAAAAACATTCAGTACTTC	CASSSRGVAKNIQYF
NA	TRBV7-9	TRBJ2-7	many	TGTGCCAGCAGCCTAACCACAGGTTACGAGCAGTACTTC	CASSLTTGYEQYF
TRBD1	TRBV7-3	TRBJ1-2	NA	TGTGCCAGCAGCCCCCCCGGGACAGGGGGTGGCTATGGCTACACCTTC	CASSPPGTGGGYGYTF
NA	TRBV20-1	TRBJ1-5	NA	TGCAGTGCTAGCGGAGGACCCCAGGGCCAGCCCCAGCATTTT	CSASGGPQGQPQHF
NA	TRBV28	TRBJ2-7	many	TGTGCCAGCAAAGTATCAGGACTCTACGAGCAGTACTTC	CASKVSGLYEQYF
TRBD2	TRBV27	TRBJ2-1	few	TGTGCCAGCAGTGTGGGACTAGCGGGCTACAATGAGCAGTTCTTC	CASSVGLAGYNEQFF
NA	TRBV7-8	TRBJ2-2	NA	TGTGCCAGTAGTCTGTTAGCGGATTACGGGGAGCTGTTTTTT	CASSLLADYGELFF
NA	TRBV30	TRBJ2-2	NA	TGTGCCTGGAGGAGGCGGGACTCAACCGGGGAGCTGTTTTTT	CAWRRRDSTGELFF
TRBD2	TRBV2	TRBJ2-2	many	TGTGCCAGCAGGGGACTAGTGGGCCTCGCCGGGGAGCTGTTTTTT	CASRGLVGLAGELFF
TRBD1	TRBV20-1	TRBJ1-1	NA	TGCAGTGCTAGAGGTGACAGGGGACGAACTGAAGCTTTCTTT	CSARGDRGRTEAFF
NA	TRBV28	TRBJ1-1	many	TGTGCCAGCACGACAGCTATGAACACTGAAGCTTTCTTT	CASTTAMNTEAFF
NA	TRBV5-1	TRBJ2-7	many	TGCGCCAGCAGCTTGGCCGGACGGTCGGTGCAGTACTTC	CASSLAGRSVQYF
TRBD2	TRBV6-1	TRBJ2-2	few	TGTGCCAGCAGTGAAGGGGCAGCGGGAGTCTTGCCCGGGGAGCTGTTTTTT	CASSEGAAGVLPGELFF
TRBD1	TRBV20-1	TRBJ1-5	few	TGCAGTGCTAGAGCCACAGGGGGCCGTCAGCCCCAGCATTTT	CSARATGGRQPQHF
TRBD2	TRBV28	TRBJ2-1	NA	TGTGCCAGCAGACCATCTAGCGGGAGGCTGGTCGAGGCGTTCTTC	CASRPSSGRLVEAFF
TRBD1	TRBV20-1	TRBJ2-2	few	TGCAGAGCGCAGGGGGCCACCGGGGAGCTGTTTTTT	CRAQGATGELFF
NA	TRBV2	TRBJ2-3	NA	TGTGCCAGCAGACCGACCGGGCTGGGTACAGATACGCAGTATTTT	CASRPTGLGTDTQYF
NA	TRBV5-1	TRBJ2-5	NA	TGCGCCAGCAGCTTGGGCATAAACCCCCGGGAGACCCAGTACTTC	CASSLGINPRETQYF
NA	TRBV7-9	TRBJ2-7	NA	TGTGCCAGCAGCTTTAGGAGTATGGAGGACGAGCAGTACTTC	CASSFRSMEDEQYF